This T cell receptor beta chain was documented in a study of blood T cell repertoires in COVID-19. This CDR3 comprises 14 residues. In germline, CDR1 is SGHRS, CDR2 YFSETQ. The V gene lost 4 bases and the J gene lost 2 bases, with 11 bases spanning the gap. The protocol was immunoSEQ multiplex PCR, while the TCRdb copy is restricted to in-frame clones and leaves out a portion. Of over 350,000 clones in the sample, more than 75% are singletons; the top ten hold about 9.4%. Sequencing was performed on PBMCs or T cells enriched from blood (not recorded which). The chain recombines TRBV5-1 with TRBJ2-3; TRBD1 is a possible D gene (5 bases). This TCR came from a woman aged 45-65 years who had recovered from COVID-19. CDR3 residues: CASSQGLTTDTQYF. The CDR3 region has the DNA TGCGCCAGCAGCCAGGGCCTCACCACAGATACGCAGTATTTT.